This T cell receptor (beta chain) was documented in a study of CD8 T cells in Susac syndrome. RNA, at roughly 0.5 to 1 ug, was reverse transcribed with random hexamers. TCR beta CDR3 was amplified by immunoSEQ covering 54 Vbeta and 13 Jbeta. TCRdb re-called the immunoSEQ multiplex PCR reads with MiXCR, one entry per CDR3 protein. The sample has 120,000 to 150,000 distinct CDR3 sequences, roughly 94% seen once. CD8+ and CD4+ T cells from blood underwent TCR beta sequencing. The CDR3 spans 14 residues. The V segment lost 7 bases and the J segment 3 bases; nucleotides outside the gene matches: 8. Looked up from germline, CDR1 is DFQATT and CDR2 is SNEGSKA (reference sequence).

The chain joins TRBV20-1 to TRBJ2-3; 9 positions agree with TRBD2. The sequenced material came from CD4+ T cells from PBMCs. This TCR was recovered from a human donor in good health. Here the CDR3 DNA reads TGCAGTGTCCTTAGCGGGAGTGGAACAGATACGCAGTATTTT. This translates into CSVLSGSGTDTQYF.